The 2 T cell receptor beta chains presented below share a single source sample, sequenced in a study of T cell changes during pregnancy in multiple sclerosis. Assay used: immunoSEQ multiplex PCR; TCRdb lists only in-frame clones, some missing. The sample shows 70,000 to 95,000 clones, around 92% of them seen only once. Sample: peripheral blood, taken in the third trimester of pregnancy. These receptors came from a female donor with multiple sclerosis, enrolled in a pregnancy study.

The chain combines TRBV29-1 with TRBJ2-5; D might be TRBD2 (5 bases). V was clipped by 5 bases and J by 1 base, with 17 bases between them. CDR3 length equals 15 residues. Germline loops: CDR1 SQVTM, CDR2 ANQGSEA. CDR3 protein: CSVWVGMGLQETQYF. The CDR3, as DNA: TGCAGCGTTTGGGTCGGGATGGGCCTCCAAGAGACCCAGTACTTC.

The chain employs TRBV15 and TRBJ1-2, with 8 bases identical to TRBD1. Germline V CDR1 and CDR2: LNHNV, YYDKDF (reference sequence). This CDR3 is built from 14 residues. Trimming at V came to 1 base and at J to 2 bases, leaving 0 bases not matched to a gene. The CDR3 DNA sequence: TGTGCCACCAGCAGAGGACAGGGGAACTATGGCTACACCTTC. This translates into CATSRGQGNYGYTF.